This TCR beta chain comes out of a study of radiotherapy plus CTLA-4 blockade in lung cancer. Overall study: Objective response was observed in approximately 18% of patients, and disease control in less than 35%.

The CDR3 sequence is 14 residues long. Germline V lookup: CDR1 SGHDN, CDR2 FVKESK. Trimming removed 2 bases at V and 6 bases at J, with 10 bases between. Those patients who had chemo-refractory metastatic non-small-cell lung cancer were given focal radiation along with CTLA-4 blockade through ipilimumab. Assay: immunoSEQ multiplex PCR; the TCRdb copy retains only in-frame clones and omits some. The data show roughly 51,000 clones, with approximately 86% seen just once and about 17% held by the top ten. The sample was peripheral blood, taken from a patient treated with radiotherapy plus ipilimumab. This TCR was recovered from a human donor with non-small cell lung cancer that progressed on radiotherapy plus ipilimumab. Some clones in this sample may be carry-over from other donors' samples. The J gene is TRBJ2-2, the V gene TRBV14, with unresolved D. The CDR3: CASSQRDLAGELFF. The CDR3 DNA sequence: TGTGCCAGCAGCCAACGAGACTTGGCCGGGGAGCTGTTTTTT.